This T cell receptor beta chain was recorded in a study of beta chain features in type 1 diabetes. Broader study findings: Among all four CD4+ subsets, Type 1 diabetes patients had TCRB CDR3s that were moderately but significantly shorter. The naive, central memory and Treg TCRB repertoires showed an apparent similarity that was greater among patients than among healthy donors.

For this clone: Antigen unknown.

The authors reverse transcribed all of the isolated RNA, so sequencing captured expressed TCRB transcripts. Regulatory, naive and central memory T cell samples averaged around 3.6 million reads. Libraries were prepared by immunoSEQ multiplex PCR; TCRdb keeps only in-frame clonotypes and omits some of them. Of roughly 300,000 clones listed, around 9.7% are singletons. The CDR3 is made up of 13 amino acids. Germline CDR1 is SGHDN and CDR2 is FVKESK. Trimming stripped 2 bases from V and 5 bases from J, with 9 bases between. One heparinised draw, averaging approximately 120 mL, was taken per donor. V usage is TRBV14 and J usage is TRBJ2-5, with D possibly matching TRBD1 (5 bases). This sequence was found in a man aged 25 to 40 with type 1 diabetes. Sequenced: central memory CD4+ T cells from blood. The CDR3 DNA reads as TGTGCCAGCAGCCAAAGGGGCTGGGAGACCCAGTACTTC. The encoded protein is CASSQRGWETQYF. Variable domain in full (rest from reference TRBV14 and TRBJ2-5): EAGVTQFPSHSVIEKGQTVTLRCDPISGHDNLYWYRRVMGKEIKFLLHFVKESKQDESGMPNNRFLAERTGGTYSTLKVQPAELEDSGVYFCASSQRGWETQYFGPGTRLLVL.